The sample holds a few counts of the clone carrying this TCR beta chain. Its antigen is undetermined. The sample is drawn from a study of response to subunit inactivated influenza vaccine. Findings and caveats of the study: Seasonal influenza vaccination, on each occasion, was suggested by the authors to recruit few new T cells.

From the RT-PCR reads, TCRdb called clonotypes with MiXCR, one entry per CDR3 protein. The repertoire holds some 640,000 distinct CDR3 sequences, 14% seen once, with 6.5% to 8.5% in the top ten. V dropped 5 bases and J dropped 8 bases, with 10 bases sitting between them. The CDR3 is made up of 13 amino acids. Source: PBMCs from blood, taken roughly 2 weeks before vaccination. This sequence joins TRBV12-3 or TRBV12-4 and TRBJ1-6; D is ambiguous. This TCR came from a man aged 45-65 years who received an inactivated influenza vaccine. CDR3 residues: CASSPGRHSPLHF. The CDR3 DNA reads TGTGCCAGCAGTCCAGGACGGCATTCACCCCTCCACTTT.